This TCR beta chain was captured by sequencing in a study of cytomegalovirus exposure and HLA in healthy donors. Findings and limits, study-wide: Accurate predictions that matched the HLA-A and HLA-B alleles of most subjects were reportedly made from TCR beta sequences.

At collection, donors were nominally healthy, but unrecorded immune exposures were probable. The CDR3 loop spans 15 amino acids. Trimming removed 2 bases from V and 4 bases from J, with 14 bases in between. Germline loops: CDR1 KGHSH, CDR2 LQKENI. Comment on this clone: Its antigen is not identified.

Primers for the PCR totalled 60 Vbeta and 13 Jbeta. Some clones are missing from TCRdb's copy, which holds only in-frame ones; the method was immunoSEQ multiplex PCR. The repertoire shows about 160,000 clones; the top ten hold 2.1%. Sequenced input: PBMCs. The J gene is TRBJ1-2, the V gene TRBV18; no firm D call. The clonotype originates from a man aged 25-45 years in good health and CMV-seronegative. The CDR3 sequence: CASSPVKGRGYGYTF. CDR3 DNA: TGTGCCAGCTCACCAGTGAAAGGGAGAGGCTATGGCTACACCTTC.